Detailed here is one TCR beta chain. One end of the junction fails to match germline, which may point to a read error. The source of the sample is a study of blood T cell repertoires in COVID-19. Study-wide context: The samples span acute and convalescent COVID-19 from the United States, Italy and Spain.

Original analysis: Nucleated cell counts were estimated from reference gene primer amplification. The protocol was immunoSEQ multiplex PCR, while the TCRdb copy is restricted to in-frame clones and leaves out a portion. The V and J calls and clone size come from that table; D and trimming were worked out from the DNA. The repertoire holds approximately 260,000 clones, with 80% to 90% as singletons. This CDR3 has 14 amino acids. The germline V gene encodes CDR1 MNHNS and CDR2 SASEGT. This TCR derives from a woman in her seventies with acute or convalescent COVID-19. This chain connects TRBV6-1 to TRBJ1-1, with D perhaps TRBD1 (5 bases). Sequencing used peripheral blood. The CDR3 loop is CASSKAREGTEAFF. In nucleotides, the CDR3 is TGTGCCAGCAGTAAAGCCAGGGAGGGAACTGAAGCTTTCTTT.